Sequencing of this T cell receptor beta chain was carried out in a study of blood T cells in healthy people across ages. Study at large: About one barcoded beta molecule per two T cells was the capture yield of template switching.

V lost 6 bases and J lost 11; bases outside the gene matches: 14. CDR1 is DFQATT, CDR2 SNEGSKA, per germline (reference sequence). The CDR3 is made up of 14 amino acids. Next came a second PCR, run for about 6 to 12 cycles, which used a sample-barcoded 5' primer along with a J-beta primer mix. Each CDR3 protein is one row after TCRdb ran MiXCR on the 5' RACE reads. The sample holds roughly 830,000 distinct CDR3 sequences, 60% to 80% seen once. Sequencing was carried out using blood. The source is a man younger than 40 in good health. This rearrangement joins TRBV20-1 to TRBJ2-3; 10 bases match TRBD2. The CDR3 coding sequence is TGCAGTGCCCGGGGGGCTAGCGGGGGCCCCGTGCAGTATTTT. As protein: CSARGASGGPVQYF.